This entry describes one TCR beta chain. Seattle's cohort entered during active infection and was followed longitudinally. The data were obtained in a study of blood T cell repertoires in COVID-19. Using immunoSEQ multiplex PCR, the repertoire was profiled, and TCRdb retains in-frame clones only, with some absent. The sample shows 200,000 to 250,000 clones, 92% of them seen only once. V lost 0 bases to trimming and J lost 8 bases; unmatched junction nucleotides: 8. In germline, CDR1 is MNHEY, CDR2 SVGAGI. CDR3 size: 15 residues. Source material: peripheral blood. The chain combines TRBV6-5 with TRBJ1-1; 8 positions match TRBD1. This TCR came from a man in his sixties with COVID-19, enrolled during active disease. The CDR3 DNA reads TGTGCCAGCAGTTACTCCGCAGGGGGCACACTGGAAGCTTTCTTT. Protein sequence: CASSYSAGGTLEAFF.